These 29 T cell receptor beta chains share one sample of origin, sequenced in a study of post-analysis software for immune sequencing data. Points from the study as a whole: About 5 TRBV segments occurring more often in patients than controls included TRBV5-6, TRBV5-1 and TRBV20-1.

Included in the TCR beta cDNA libraries were unique molecular identifiers. MiXCR, applied by TCRdb to the PCR reads, yields one record per CDR3 protein. This sample has more than 500,000 distinct CDR3 sequences, with less than 40% found just once. These TCRs' antigens remain unknown. Sequencing input: blood. The receptors were sampled from a girl between 2 and 17 years old with multiple sclerosis.

This chain links TRBV20-1 with TRBJ2-3, with TRBD2 matching over 15 bases. With 3 bases clipped from V and 9 bases from J, the junction kept 7 bases outside the gene matches. Per germline, CDR1 DFQATT and CDR2 SNEGSKA (reference sequence). There are 15 residues in the CDR3. DNA of the CDR3: TGCAGTGCTAGTGGGACTAGCGGGGGGCACGGAACGCAGTATTTT. Translation: CSASGTSGGHGTQYF.

This clonotype was seen a handful of times. The chain couples TRBV5-1 to TRBJ1-1; no definite D call. CDR1 is SGHRS and CDR2 is YFSETQ in the germline V gene. V was pared by 3 bases and J by 0 bases, with 12 bases between. The length of the CDR3 is 15 residues. Written as DNA, the CDR3 is TGCGCCAGCAGCTCCCCAGGAAGCTTGAACACTGAAGCTTTCTTT. Translated: CASSSPGSLNTEAFF.

The chain joins TRBV20-1 to TRBJ2-7, with 9 bases lining up with TRBD1. J lost 9 bases, V lost 4 bases, and 7 bases had no gene match. Looked up from germline, CDR1 is DFQATT and CDR2 is SNEGSKA (reference sequence). This CDR3 is 12 amino acids long. The CDR3: CSAIPQGALQYF. CDR3 nucleotide sequence: TGCAGTGCTATTCCACAGGGGGCGCTGCAGTACTTC.

This clonotype was counted a few times. The V gene is TRBV7-2, the J gene TRBJ2-5; D might be TRBD2 (6 bases). CDR3 size: 14 residues. V dropped 2 bases and J dropped 5 bases, with 12 bases sitting between them. Germline CDR1 reads SGHTA; CDR2 reads FQGNSA. DNA of the CDR3: TGTGCCAGCAGCTTAACTAGCTTTCGGGAGACCCAGTACTTC. The encoded protein is CASSLTSFRETQYF. The full variable domain, its missing parts supplied by reference TRBV7-2 and TRBJ2-5, is GAGVSQSPSNKVTEKGKDVELRCDPISGHTALYWYRQSLGQGLEFLIYFQGNSAPDKSGLPSDRFSAERTGGSVSTLTIQRTQQEDSAVYLCASSLTSFRETQYFGPGTRLLVL.

This clonotype was counted between two and nine times. V gene TRBV4-2 combines with J gene TRBJ1-2, with D hard to call. Germline values: CDR1 LGHNA, CDR2 YNFKEQ. The CDR3 runs 13 residues. V was cut by 0 bases and J by 8 bases, with 10 bases left in between. CDR3 DNA: TGTGCCAGCAGCCAAGACATGGGCGGGGGCTACACCTTC. Translation: CASSQDMGGGYTF.

The J gene is TRBJ2-7, the V gene TRBV11-3; 9 bases match TRBD1. The CDR3 runs 17 residues. CDR1 is SGHNT and CDR2 is YENEEA in the germline V gene. V was clipped by 5 bases and J by 3 bases; unmatched bases: 14. The CDR3: CASSPGTGRNTLYEQYF. Written as DNA, the CDR3 is TGTGCCAGCAGCCCTGGGACAGGGAGAAACACCCTCTACGAGCAGTACTTC.

The chain combines TRBV12-5 with TRBJ2-3; D perhaps matches TRBD2 (6 bases). Looked up from germline, CDR1 is LGHNT and CDR2 is FRNRAP. Trimming cost V 3 bases and J 4 bases, with 11 bases left between them. The CDR3 runs to 14 residues. CDR3 amino acids: CASGLGGIADTQYF. For the CDR3, the DNA is TGTGCTAGTGGTTTAGGAGGGATCGCAGATACGCAGTATTTT.

The chain employs TRBV4-1 and TRBJ2-2; no clear D. CDR1 is MGHRA and CDR2 is YSYEKL in the germline V gene. The CDR3 has 13 residues. V lost 4 bases and J lost 5, with 8 bases in between. CDR3 DNA: TGCGCCAGCAGCCTCCCGGAGACCGGGGAGCTGTTTTTT. It yields the protein CASSLPETGELFF.

This clonotype appeared a few times. The rearrangement links TRBV7-9 to TRBJ2-4; D tentatively reads TRBD1 or TRBD2 (5 bases each). Germline V lookup: CDR1 SEHNR, CDR2 FQNEAQ (reference sequence). The V end was cut by 5 bases, the J end by 0 bases, with 14 bases between. This CDR3 comprises 16 residues. The CDR3 region has the DNA TGTGCCAGCAGCGGGGGTAACCTTCTAGCCAAAAACATTCAGTACTTC. Protein: CASSGGNLLAKNIQYF.

The rearrangement links TRBV7-6 to TRBJ1-1, with D uncertain. Trimming took 3 bases from V and 10 from J, leaving 18 bases between them. The CDR3 loop spans 14 amino acids. Germline loops: CDR1 SGHVS, CDR2 FNYEAQ. Here the CDR3 reads CASSFPTFSAGAFF. CDR3 bases: TGTGCCAGCAGCTTCCCGACATTTTCCGCGGGAGCTTTCTTT.

This clonotype was detected ten times or more. The chain is built from TRBV11-1 and TRBJ2-1, with TRBD1 matching over 8 bases. The CDR3 has 14 amino acids. The V and J ends lost 5 bases and 3 bases, in that order; junction bases with no gene match: 3. The germline CDR1 and CDR2 sequences are SGHAT and FQDESV (reference sequence). The CDR3 DNA reads as TGTGCCAGCAGCAGGACAGGGAACTACAATGAGCAGTTCTTC. This encodes CASSRTGNYNEQFF.

In DNA, the CDR3 is TGTGCCACCAGCACTGCGACTAGCGGGGAGGCAGAGACCCAGTACTTC. It translates to CATSTATSGEAETQYF. This chain links TRBV15 with TRBJ2-7, with 11 bases lining up with TRBD2. The J call may not be correct, given that the DNA end is closer to TRBJ2-5. This CDR3 spans 16 amino acids. CDR1 LNHNV and CDR2 YYDKDF come from the germline V gene (reference sequence).

A note on this clonotype: One end of the junction is discordant with germline, which a read error may explain. This chain uses TRBV29-1 with TRBJ2-1; perhaps TRBD1 as D (5 bases). This CDR3 has 13 amino acids. CDR1 and CDR2 from the germline V gene are SQVTM and ANQGSEA. CDR3 sequence reads: CSVSGKSYNKQFF. The DNA for the CDR3 is TGCAGCGTTTCAGGGAAATCCTACAATAAGCAGTTCTTC.

This clonotype was detected many times. This rearrangement joins TRBV18 to TRBJ2-7; D is tentatively TRBD1 or TRBD2 (5 bases each). The CDR3 contains 12 residues. V lost 3 bases and J 5 bases, leaving 8 bases between the germline ends. Per the germline V gene, CDR1 is KGHSH and CDR2 is LQKENI. The CDR3: CASSPRDDEQYF. Written as DNA, the CDR3 is TGTGCCAGCTCACCCAGGGACGACGAGCAGTACTTC.

This chain links TRBV20-1 with TRBJ2-1, with 11 bases identical to TRBD2. Germline CDR1 DFQATT, CDR2 SNEGSKA (reference sequence). Trimming cost V 4 bases and J 0 bases; bases outside gene matches: 5. The CDR3 is 16 amino acids. CDR3 DNA sequence: TGCAGTGCTAACAGACTAGCGGGGAACTCCTACAATGAGCAGTTCTTC. The encoded protein is CSANRLAGNSYNEQFF.

V usage is TRBV5-1 and J usage is TRBJ1-2; D uncertain. Germline CDR1 reads SGHRS; CDR2 reads YFSETQ. This CDR3 spans 14 amino acids. V was shortened by 0 bases and J by 3 bases, with 9 bases between the two germline ends. CDR3 coding DNA: TGCGCCAGCAGCTTGGAGCAAGAGGACTATGGCTACACCTTC. Translating gives CASSLEQEDYGYTF.

The J gene is TRBJ2-3, the V gene TRBV7-3; TRBD1 or TRBD2 may be the D gene (5 bases each). This CDR3 is 15 amino acids long. The V and J ends lost 5 bases and 3 bases respectively, with 15 bases between them. Germline values: CDR1 SGHTA, CDR2 FQGTGA. CDR3 coding DNA: TGTGCCAGCAGCCGGGCCGGGGCGGCGACAGATACGCAGTATTTT. This sequence encodes CASSRAGAATDTQYF.

This clonotype has just a few counts. The rearrangement joins TRBV20-1 to TRBJ2-5, with 8 bases identical to TRBD2. The CDR3 spans 17 residues. In germline, CDR1 is DFQATT, CDR2 SNEGSKA (reference sequence). Trimming removed 0 bases from V and 5 bases from J; junction bases left unmatched: 14. CDR3 residues: CSARDIRGAGAGETQYF. The DNA for the CDR3 is TGCAGTGCTAGAGATATTCGAGGAGCGGGGGCGGGGGAGACCCAGTACTTC.

V gene TRBV4-2 combines with J gene TRBJ2-3, with a tentative D call TRBD2 (6 bases). The V gene's germline CDR1 is LGHNA and CDR2 YNFKEQ. Trimming left V 1 base short and J 2 bases short, with 10 bases between. The CDR3 is 15 residues long. Written as DNA, the CDR3 is TGTGCCAGCAGCCAAGGGGAGGTAACCACAGATACGCAGTATTTT. It encodes CASSQGEVTTDTQYF.

This clonotype has more than one count but fewer than ten. This chain joins TRBV12-3 or TRBV12-4 and TRBJ2-1, with 7 bases identical to TRBD2. The V segment lost 5 bases and the J segment 4 bases; nucleotides outside the gene matches: 8. The CDR3 covers 15 residues. The CDR3 spells CASSPASGAYNEQFF. The CDR3 region has the DNA TGTGCCAGCAGTCCGGCCAGCGGGGCATACAATGAGCAGTTCTTC.

This clonotype was observed a handful of times. The J gene is TRBJ2-3, the V gene TRBV5-1; a weak D match, TRBD1 (6 bases). V lost 3 bases, J lost 0 bases, and 11 bases lay in between. The CDR3 spans 15 residues. CDR1 SGHRS and CDR2 YFSETQ come from the germline V gene. The CDR3 DNA reads TGCGCCAGCAGCTCTCGACAGGCTAGCACAGATACGCAGTATTTT. It encodes CASSSRQASTDTQYF.

This clonotype was found once. The chain has TRBV7-2 and TRBJ2-4; D is undetermined. The closer fit of TRBJ2-7 to the DNA end suggests the J call may be wrong. The CDR3 runs to 14 residues. Germline V gene sequence: CDR1 SGHTA, CDR2 FQGNSA. This chain's CDR3 is CASSPSTDSYEQYF. The DNA for the CDR3 is TGTGCCAGCAGCCCCTCAACTGACTCCTACGAGCAGTACTTC.

There are a few counts of this clonotype. The chain joins TRBV11-2 to TRBJ2-3; perhaps D is TRBD1 or TRBD2 (5 bases each). V shed 2 bases and J shed 2 bases, with 17 bases lying between them. This CDR3 comprises 17 residues. CDR1 is SGHAT and CDR2 is FQNNGV in the germline V gene. The CDR3 region is CASSLLGSGTDTDTQYF. DNA for the CDR3: TGTGCCAGCAGCTTACTGGGGTCCGGGACGGACACAGATACGCAGTATTTT.

Only a few counts were recorded for this clonotype. CDR3 sequence reads: CSARDPGSGTDTQYF. The CDR3 DNA reads as TGCAGTGCTAGAGATCCTGGTAGCGGCACAGATACGCAGTATTTT. V is TRBV20-1 and J is TRBJ2-3, with a weak D call TRBD2 (5 bases). The CDR3 runs to 15 residues. V lost 0 bases, J lost 1 base, and 11 bases lay in between. The germline V gene encodes CDR1 DFQATT and CDR2 SNEGSKA (reference sequence).

At least ten counts were recorded for this clonotype. V usage is TRBV7-9 and J usage is TRBJ2-3; D is unresolved. This CDR3 has 11 amino acids. Germline assignment: CDR1 SEHNR and CDR2 FQNEAQ (reference sequence). V dropped 6 bases and J dropped 2 bases, with 3 bases sitting between them. In DNA form, the CDR3 reads TGTGCCAGCAGGAACACAGATACGCAGTATTTT. It encodes CASRNTDTQYF.

The chain joins TRBV5-1 to TRBJ2-5; D unclear. The CDR3 has 13 amino acids. Germline V gene lookup returns CDR1 SGHRS and CDR2 YFSETQ. Trimming left V 4 bases short and J 1 base short, with 8 bases between. CDR3 region: CASSTESQETQYF. CDR3 in DNA: TGCGCCAGCAGCACGGAGAGCCAAGAGACCCAGTACTTC.

The chain carries TRBV20-1 and TRBJ2-3; D could derive from TRBD1 or TRBD2 (5 bases each). The V gene lost 1 base and the J gene lost 8 bases, with 28 bases spanning the gap. The germline V gene encodes CDR1 DFQATT and CDR2 SNEGSKA (reference sequence). This CDR3 comprises 18 residues. The CDR3 bases are TGCAGTGCTAGAGGGGGTTACGGGGTCTCCCGTAGTGGGGGTACGCAGTATTTT. Amino acids: CSARGGYGVSRSGGTQYF.

Concerning this clonotype itself: The conserved final phenylalanine or tryptophan is absent from the CDR3, which likely points to a read error. The chain couples TRBV5-5 to TRBJ1-2; tentatively, D is TRBD1 (5 bases). This CDR3 contains 13 residues. Per the germline V gene, CDR1 is SGHKS and CDR2 is YYEKEE (reference sequence). In DNA, the CDR3 is TGTGCCAGCAGTTTGGGGGTTAACTATGGCTACACCGTC. This encodes CASSLGVNYGYTV.

The CDR3 loop is CASSHFGTGDSDTQYF. As DNA, the CDR3 is TGCGCCAGCAGCCATTTTGGGACAGGGGATTCAGATACGCAGTATTTT. The chain recombines TRBV4-1 with TRBJ2-3; 10 nucleotides align to TRBD1. Germline trimming cut 3 bases from V and 4 bases from J; bases unmatched to any gene: 7. This CDR3 comprises 16 residues. The germline V gene has CDR1 MGHRA and CDR2 YSYEKL.